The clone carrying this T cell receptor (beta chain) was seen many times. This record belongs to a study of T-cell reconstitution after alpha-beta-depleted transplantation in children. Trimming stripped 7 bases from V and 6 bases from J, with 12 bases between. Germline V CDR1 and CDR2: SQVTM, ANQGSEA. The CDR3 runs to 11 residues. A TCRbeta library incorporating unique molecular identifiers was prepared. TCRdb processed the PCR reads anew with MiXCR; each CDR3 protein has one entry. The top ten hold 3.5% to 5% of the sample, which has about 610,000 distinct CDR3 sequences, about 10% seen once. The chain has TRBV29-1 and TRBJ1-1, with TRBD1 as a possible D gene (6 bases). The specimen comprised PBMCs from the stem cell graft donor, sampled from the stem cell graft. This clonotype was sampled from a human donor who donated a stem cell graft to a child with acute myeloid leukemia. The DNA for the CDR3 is TGCAGCGCTCGCAGGGGCTCTGAAGCTTTCTTT. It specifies CSARRGSEAFF.